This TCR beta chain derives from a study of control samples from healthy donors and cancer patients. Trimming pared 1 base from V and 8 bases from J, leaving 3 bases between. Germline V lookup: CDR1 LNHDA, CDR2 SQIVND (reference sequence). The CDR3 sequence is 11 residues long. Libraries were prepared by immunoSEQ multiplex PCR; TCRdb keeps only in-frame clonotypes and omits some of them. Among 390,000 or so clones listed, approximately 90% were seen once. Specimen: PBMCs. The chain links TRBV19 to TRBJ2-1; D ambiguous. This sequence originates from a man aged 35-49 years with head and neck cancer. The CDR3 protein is CASSIVDEQFF. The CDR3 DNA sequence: TGTGCCAGTAGTATAGTCGATGAGCAGTTCTTC.